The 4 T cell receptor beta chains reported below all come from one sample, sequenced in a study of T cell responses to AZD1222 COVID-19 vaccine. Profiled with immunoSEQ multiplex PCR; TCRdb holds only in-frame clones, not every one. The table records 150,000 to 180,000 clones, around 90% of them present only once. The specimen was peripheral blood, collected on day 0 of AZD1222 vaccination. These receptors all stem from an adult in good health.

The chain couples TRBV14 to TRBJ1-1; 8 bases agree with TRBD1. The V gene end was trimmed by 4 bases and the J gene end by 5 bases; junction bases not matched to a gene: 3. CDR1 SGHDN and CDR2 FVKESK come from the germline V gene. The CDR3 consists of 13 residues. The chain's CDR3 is CASSPGGATEAFF. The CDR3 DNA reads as TGTGCCAGCAGCCCAGGGGGCGCGACTGAAGCTTTCTTT.

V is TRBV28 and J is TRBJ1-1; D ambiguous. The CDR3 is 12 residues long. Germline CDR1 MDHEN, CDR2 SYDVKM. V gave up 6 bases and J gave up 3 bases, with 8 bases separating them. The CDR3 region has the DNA TGTGCCAGCAGCCTAGTCGACACTGAAGCTTTCTTT. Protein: CASSLVDTEAFF.

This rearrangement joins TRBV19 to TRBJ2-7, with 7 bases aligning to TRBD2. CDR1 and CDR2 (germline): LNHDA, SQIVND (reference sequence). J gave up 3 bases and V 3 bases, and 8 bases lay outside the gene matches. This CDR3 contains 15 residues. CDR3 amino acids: CASSMEGLADYEQYF. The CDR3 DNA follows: TGTGCCAGTAGTATGGAGGGTCTAGCGGACTACGAGCAGTACTTC.

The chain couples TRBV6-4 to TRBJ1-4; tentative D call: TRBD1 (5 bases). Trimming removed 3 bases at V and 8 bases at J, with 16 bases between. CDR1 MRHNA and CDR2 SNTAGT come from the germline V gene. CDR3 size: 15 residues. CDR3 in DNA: TGTGCCAGCAGTGAAACACAACCGCGGGGGGAAAAACTGTTTTTT. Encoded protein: CASSETQPRGEKLFF.